The rows below give T cell receptor beta chains drawn from one sample of a study of T cell changes during pregnancy in multiple sclerosis. TCRdb's table, derived via immunoSEQ multiplex PCR, lists solely in-frame clones and lacks some. In the table there are about 44,000 clones, approximately 92% of which are singletons. The sequencing used CD4+ T cells from peripheral blood mononuclear cells, collected in the first trimester of pregnancy. These TCRs come from a female donor with multiple sclerosis, enrolled in a pregnancy study. Each CDR3 is given with its conserved first and last residue. Each record gives: CDR3 protein, J gene, V gene, D gene. A D gene is named only where the DNA matches it firmly.

CASSLADRGYEQYF TRBJ2-7 TRBV7-6 TRBD1
CASSWTGTSGRSTDTQYF TRBJ2-3 TRBV5-1 TRBD2
CATSSGTSGRSWYNEQFF TRBJ2-1 TRBV15 TRBD2
CASSLDGRIVSEQFF TRBJ2-1 TRBV5-1 TRBD2
CASSREGGVQYEQYF TRBJ2-7 TRBV4-2 TRBD2
CASSSTGGSYNEQFF TRBJ2-1 TRBV5-1 TRBD1
CASSAVRGTYYEQYF TRBJ2-7 TRBV11-2 .
CSVRDRAGKNIQYF TRBJ2-4 TRBV29-1 TRBD1
CASSPTDRPNEKLFF TRBJ1-4 TRBV14 .
CASSVGPDRGYSGNTIYF TRBJ1-3 TRBV9 TRBD1
CASSRTGAPNEKLFF TRBJ1-4 TRBV7-9 TRBD1
CASSRGGRVSRIWTQYF TRBJ2-5 TRBV28 TRBD2
CASPTGNSGANVLTF TRBJ2-6 TRBV2 .
CASSIRQTGPVGQPQHF TRBJ1-5 TRBV19 TRBD1
CAWSPRTGGPIFQETQYF TRBJ2-5 TRBV30 TRBD1
CASSLIREETSGNTIYF TRBJ1-3 TRBV7-9 .
CSVEAQVPNYGYTF TRBJ1-2 TRBV29-1 .
CASSNRQGASANEKLFF TRBJ1-4 TRBV19 TRBD1
CASSSTSGSGWQSSYNEQFF TRBJ2-1 TRBV19 TRBD2
CASSPHGSGYTF TRBJ1-2 TRBV25-1 .
CASSWTGRGGTGELFF TRBJ2-2 TRBV7-2 TRBD1
CASTPLGARKLFF TRBJ1-4 TRBV19 .
CASSSGGGYNEQFF TRBJ2-1 TRBV27 TRBD2
CASSPRTGRGNTIYF TRBJ1-3 TRBV9 TRBD1
CASSLIREIQYF TRBJ2-4 TRBV28 .
CASSIDPEGQNYEQYF TRBJ2-7 TRBV19 .
CASSQHLILFSDTQYF TRBJ2-3 TRBV5-6 .
CASRSKTLTGELFF TRBJ2-2 TRBV6-6 .
CASSKLARNTEAFF TRBJ1-1 TRBV21-1 .
CASSTYRVSAYDQPQHF TRBJ1-5 TRBV5-8 .
CASSSPRGPVNYGYTF TRBJ1-2 TRBV28 TRBD1